This TCR beta chain was observed in a study of beta chain features in type 1 diabetes. The isolated RNA, all of it, was reverse transcribed, so expressed TCRB transcripts were what got sequenced. Sequencing used immunoSEQ multiplex PCR; TCRdb keeps in-frame clones, though not all of them. The table has fewer than 400,000 clones, around 8% seen once. Study-wide points: Cells with high TCR expression could be over-represented by cDNA sequencing.

Via the markers CD45RO/CCR7/CD25/CD127/CD95/CD27, stem cell-like memory, regulatory, central memory and naive CD4+ cells were sorted. This clone was found a few times. Its antigen is unidentified. This CDR3 contains 16 residues. Looked up from germline, CDR1 is MNHNS and CDR2 is SASEGT. The germline V and J ends were trimmed by 4 bases and 6 bases, with 22 bases remaining between them. Sequencing was performed on central memory CD4+ T cells from blood. This sequence originates from a woman between 18 and 29 years old in good health. J is TRBJ2-7 and V is TRBV6-1; possibly TRBD2 for D (6 bases). This CDR3 is CASSGDRDSPYGEQYF. In DNA form, the CDR3 reads TGTGCCAGCAGTGGGGACCGGGACTCCCCATACGGCGAGCAGTACTTC.